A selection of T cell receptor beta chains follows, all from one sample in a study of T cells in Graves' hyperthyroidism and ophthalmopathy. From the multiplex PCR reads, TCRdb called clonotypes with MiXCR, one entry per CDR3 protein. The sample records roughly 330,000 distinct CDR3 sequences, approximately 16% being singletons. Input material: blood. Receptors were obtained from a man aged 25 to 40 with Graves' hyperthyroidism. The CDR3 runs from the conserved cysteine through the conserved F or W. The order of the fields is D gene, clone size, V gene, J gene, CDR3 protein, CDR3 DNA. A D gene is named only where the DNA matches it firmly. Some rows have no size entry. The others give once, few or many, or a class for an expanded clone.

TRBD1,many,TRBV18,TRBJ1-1,CASSLGTGVTEAFF,TGTGCCAGCTCACTAGGGACAGGGGTGACTGAAGCTTTCTTT
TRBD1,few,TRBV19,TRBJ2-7,CASSIRDREYEQYF,TGTGCCAGTAGTATCCGGGACAGGGAATACGAGCAGTACTTC
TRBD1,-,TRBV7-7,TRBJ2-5,CASGQGAGETQYF,TGTGCTAGCGGACAGGGGGCCGGGGAGACCCAGTACTTC
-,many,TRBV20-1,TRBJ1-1,CSAPRQGATEAFF,TGCAGTGCGCCCCGGCAGGGTGCCACTGAAGCTTTCTTT
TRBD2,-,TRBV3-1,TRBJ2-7,CASSPSGGGNEQYF,TGTGCCAGCAGCCCGTCGGGGGGGGGAAACGAGCAGTACTTC
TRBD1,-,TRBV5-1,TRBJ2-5,CASSLDPGQGSTKYF,TGCGCCAGCAGCTTGGACCCGGGACAGGGTAGCACGAAGTACTTC
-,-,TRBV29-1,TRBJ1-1,CSVEVLVSTEAFF,TGCAGCGTTGAAGTCTTGGTAAGCACTGAAGCTTTCTTT
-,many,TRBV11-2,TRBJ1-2,CASSRSANYGYTF,TGTGCCAGCAGTCGCTCAGCTAACTATGGCTACACCTTC
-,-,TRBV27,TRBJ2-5,CASRMLGWSGSETQYF,TGTGCCAGCAGGATGCTGGGGTGGAGTGGAAGCGAGACCCAGTACTTC
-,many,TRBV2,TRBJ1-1,CASSENRRDTEAFF,TGTGCCAGCAGTGAAAACAGGAGAGACACTGAAGCTTTCTTT
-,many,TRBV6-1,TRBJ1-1,CASSYTANTEAFF,TGTGCCAGCAGTTACACGGCGAACACTGAAGCTTTCTTT
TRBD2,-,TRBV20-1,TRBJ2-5,CSAEPLAGRETQYF,TGCAGTGCGGAACCTCTAGCGGGAAGAGAGACCCAGTACTTC
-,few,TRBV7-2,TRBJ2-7,CASSFFPGWYEQYF,TGTGCCAGCAGCTTCTTCCCAGGGTGGTACGAGCAGTACTTC
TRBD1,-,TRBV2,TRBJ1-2,CASSEIDRANYGYTF,TGTGCCAGCAGTGAAATCGACAGGGCTAACTATGGCTACACCTTC
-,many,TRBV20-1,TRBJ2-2,CSARAARTGELFF,TGCAGTGCTAGAGCAGCGCGCACCGGGGAGCTGTTTTTT
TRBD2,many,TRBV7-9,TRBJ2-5,CASSFGSSGGGSETQYF,TGTGCCAGCAGCTTTGGATCTAGCGGGGGTGGATCGGAGACCCAGTACTTC
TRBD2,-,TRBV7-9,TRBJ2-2,CASSPTSGRESGELFF,TGTGCCAGCAGCCCAACTAGCGGGAGAGAGAGCGGGGAGCTGTTTTTT
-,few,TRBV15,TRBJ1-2,CATSRGGQFLDGYTF,TGTGCCACCAGCAGGGGAGGACAGTTCCTTGATGGCTACACCTTC
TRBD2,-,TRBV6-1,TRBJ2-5,CASSEGASGNQETQYF,TGTGCCAGCAGTGAAGGGGCTAGCGGGAACCAAGAGACCCAGTACTTC
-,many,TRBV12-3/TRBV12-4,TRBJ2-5,CASSLPSEETQYF,TGTGCCAGCAGTTTGCCCTCGGAGGAGACCCAGTACTTC
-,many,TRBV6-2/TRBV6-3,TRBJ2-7,CASSYTPPLGGSTYEQYF,TGTGCCAGCAGTTACACCCCACCGCTTGGCGGGTCAACCTACGAGCAGTACTTC
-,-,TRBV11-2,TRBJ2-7,CASSAQGLLNEQYF,TGTGCCAGCAGCGCACAGGGATTGCTGAACGAGCAGTACTTC
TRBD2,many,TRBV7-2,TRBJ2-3,CASRAAGVWTQYF,TGTGCCAGCAGAGCAGCGGGAGTCTGGACGCAGTATTTT
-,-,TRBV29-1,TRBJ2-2,CSVEERGSGRGGELFF,TGCAGCGTTGAAGAAAGGGGGTCGGGTCGTGGCGGGGAGCTGTTTTTT
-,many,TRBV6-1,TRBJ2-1,CASYPRSGSAGNEQFF,TGTGCCAGTTACCCCCGAAGCGGAAGCGCCGGCAATGAGCAGTTCTTC
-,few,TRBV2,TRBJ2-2,CASSVERYTGELFF,TGTGCCAGCAGTGTTGAGAGATACACCGGGGAGCTGTTTTTT
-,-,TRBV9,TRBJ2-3,CASSVDPPPSGTQYF,TGTGCCAGCAGCGTAGACCCCCCCCCCAGTGGTACGCAGTATTTT
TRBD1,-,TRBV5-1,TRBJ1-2,CATSRQGNRESYTF,TGCGCCACCTCACGACAGGGAAATAGAGAGAGCTACACCTTC
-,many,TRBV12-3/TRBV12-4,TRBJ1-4,CASSEKRQLVNEKLFF,TGTGCCAGCAGTGAAAAGAGACAGCTAGTAAATGAAAAACTGTTTTTT
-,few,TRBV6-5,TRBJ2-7,CASSYQKGRYEQYF,TGTGCCAGCAGTTACCAAAAGGGGCGCTACGAGCAGTACTTC
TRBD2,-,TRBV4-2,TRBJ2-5,CASSQDSGRSETQYF,TGTGCCAGCAGCCAAGATAGCGGGAGGTCGGAGACCCAGTACTTC
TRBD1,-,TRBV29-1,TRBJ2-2,CSVENVGTGGLELFF,TGCAGCGTTGAAAACGTGGGGACAGGGGGCTTGGAGCTGTTTTTT
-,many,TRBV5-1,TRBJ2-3,CASSLEREDTQYF,TGCGCCAGCAGCTTGGAACGGGAAGATACGCAGTATTTT
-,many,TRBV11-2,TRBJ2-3,CASTRDTDTQYF,TGTGCCAGCACTCGCGATACAGATACGCAGTATTTT
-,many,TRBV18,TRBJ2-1,CASSPPTAALNEQFF,TGTGCCAGCTCACCCCCTACAGCGGCACTTAATGAGCAGTTCTTC
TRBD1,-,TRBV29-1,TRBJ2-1,CSVSRGQGYEQFF,TGCAGCGTCTCTCGGGGACAGGGGTACGAGCAGTTCTTC
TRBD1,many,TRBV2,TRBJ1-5,CASRQGEYGNQPQHF,TGTGCCAGCCGACAGGGGGAATATGGCAATCAGCCCCAGCATTTT
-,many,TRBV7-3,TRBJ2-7,CASSIGFIPYEQYF,TGTGCCAGCAGCATCGGCTTTATCCCCTACGAGCAGTACTTC
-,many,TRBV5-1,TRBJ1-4,CASSPGRDWNEKLFF,TGCGCCAGCAGCCCGGGACGCGATTGGAATGAAAAACTGTTTTTT
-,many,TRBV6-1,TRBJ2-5,CASRTTGPGTQYF,TGTGCCAGCAGAACGACAGGCCCGGGGACCCAGTACTTC
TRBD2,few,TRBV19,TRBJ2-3,CASSIGVAGGGTDTQYF,TGTGCCAGTAGTATAGGTGTCGCGGGAGGGGGCACAGATACGCAGTATTTT
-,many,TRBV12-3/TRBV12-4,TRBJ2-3,CASSLQRSTDTQYF,TGTGCCAGCAGTTTACAGCGCAGCACAGATACGCAGTATTTT
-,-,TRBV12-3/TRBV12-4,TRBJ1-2,CASSLVHQIIKGYGYTF,TGTGCCAGCAGTTTAGTCCATCAAATTATAAAGGGCTATGGCTACACCTTC
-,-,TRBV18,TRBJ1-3,CASSPAMVRRGNTIYF,TGTGCCAGCTCACCAGCGATGGTACGGAGGGGAAACACCATATATTTT
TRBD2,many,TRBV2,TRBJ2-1,CASRGLVANEQFF,TGTGCCAGCAGGGGACTAGTCGCCAATGAGCAGTTCTTC
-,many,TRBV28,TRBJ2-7,CASSSPGISYEQYF,TGTGCCAGCAGTTCACCAGGGATTTCCTACGAGCAGTACTTC
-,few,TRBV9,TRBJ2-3,CASSVAGGGRAGTDTQYF,TGTGCCAGCAGCGTAGCTGGAGGGGGCAGGGCAGGAACAGATACGCAGTATTTT
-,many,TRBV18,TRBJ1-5,CASSPQSDQPQHF,TGTGCCAGCTCACCACAGTCAGATCAGCCCCAGCATTTT
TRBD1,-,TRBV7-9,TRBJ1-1,CASSLAQGITEAFF,TGTGCCAGCAGCTTAGCACAGGGGATCACTGAAGCTTTCTTT
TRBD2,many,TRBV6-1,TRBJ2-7,CASSRTGGREQYF,TGTGCCAGCAGCAGAACGGGGGGGCGCGAGCAGTACTTC
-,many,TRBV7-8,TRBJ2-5,CASSPTTGGTQYF,TGTGCCAGCAGCCCTACCACGGGTGGGACCCAGTACTTC
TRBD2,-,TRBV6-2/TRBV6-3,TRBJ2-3,CASSFETSGLTDTQYF,TGTGCCAGCAGTTTCGAGACTAGCGGATTAACAGATACGCAGTATTTT
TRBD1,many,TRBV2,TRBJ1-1,CASSEKRTGTGAISFF,TGTGCCAGCAGTGAAAAGCGCACTGGGACAGGGGCGATATCTTTCTTT
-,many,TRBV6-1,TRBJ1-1,CASSLFGLNTEAFF,TGTGCCTCCAGCCTATTTGGGTTGAACACTGAAGCTTTCTTT
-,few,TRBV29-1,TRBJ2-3,CSVDGGRGGTDTQYF,TGCAGCGTTGACGGAGGGCGCGGCGGGACAGATACGCAGTATTTT
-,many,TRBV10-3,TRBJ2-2,CAISEWGFDTTGELFF,TGTGCCATCAGTGAGTGGGGGTTTGACACCACCGGGGAGCTGTTTTTT
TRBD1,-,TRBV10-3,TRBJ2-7,CATHRQGAYEQYF,TGTGCCACCCATCGACAGGGTGCCTACGAGCAGTACTTC
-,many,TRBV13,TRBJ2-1,CASSLAQGLTLNEQFF,TGTGCCAGCAGCTTAGCCCAGGGTTTAACGCTCAATGAGCAGTTCTTC
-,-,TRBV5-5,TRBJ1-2,CASSSDTFSGYGYTF,TGTGCCAGCAGCTCGGACACCTTCTCAGGTTATGGCTACACCTTC
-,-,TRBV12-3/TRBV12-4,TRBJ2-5,CASSFSQFQETQYF,TGTGCCAGCAGTTTTTCCCAGTTCCAAGAGACCCAGTACTTC